This T cell receptor (beta chain) emerged from a study of shared clonotypes between healthy human individuals. Regarding this clone: Antigen specificity is unknown.

General study results and limits: Specimens sampled were limited to blood, with tissue repertoires likely differing.

The assay ran at deep level. The authors' processing: ImmunoSEQ gave junction-only sequences without quality scores, so filtering differed. Repertoires were generated with immunoSEQ multiplex PCR, while TCRdb's copy carries only in-frame clones and drops some. The D gene and trimming were derived from the DNA, and the V and J assignments and clone size from that table. The sample lists a few million clones, over 85% occurring once. This CDR3 has 17 amino acids. Germline-derived CDR1 and CDR2 are LNHDA and SQIVND (reference sequence). V trimming: 5 bases; J trimming: 6 bases; junction bases outside the gene matches: 18.

This rearrangement joins TRBV19 to TRBJ2-7; TRBD1 matches 8 bases. The TCR comes from a man aged 18 to 30 in good health. Input material: naive CD4+ T cells sorted from blood. The subset is: CD45RA+ positively selected. For the CDR3, the DNA is TGTGCCAGTAGTCTACCGCCGACTCTCAGGGGGCCTTCCGAGCAGTACTTC. Translating gives CASSLPPTLRGPSEQYF. The complete variable domain, with remaining parts taken from reference TRBV19 and TRBJ2-7, reads DGGITQSPKYLFRKEGQNVTLSCEQNLNHDAMYWYRQDPGQGLRLIYYSQIVNDFQKGDIAEGYSVSREKKESFPLTVTSAQKNPTAFYLCASSLPPTLRGPSEQYFGPGTRLTVT.